The 17 T cell receptor beta chains given below trace back to one sample, sequenced in a study of shared clonotypes between healthy human individuals. TCRdb's table, derived via immunoSEQ multiplex PCR, lists solely in-frame clones and lacks some. The sample has some 1.5 million clones; 95% to 99% are singletons. The sequenced material came from naive CD4+ T cells sorted from blood. Described subset: CD45RA+ positively selected. All receptors derive from a man aged 25 to 40 in good health.

This rearrangement joins TRBV15 to TRBJ2-5; D ambiguous. The CDR3 covers 13 residues. V shed 5 bases and J shed 4 bases, with 11 bases lying between them. The germline V gene has CDR1 LNHNV and CDR2 YYDKDF (reference sequence). The CDR3 sequence: CATSGRHGETQYF. CDR3 sequence (DNA): TGTGCCACCAGCGGACGGCATGGAGAGACCCAGTACTTC.

The gene calls are TRBV11-2 and TRBJ1-2, with D possibly being TRBD1 (5 bases). V shed 5 bases and J shed 3 bases, with 16 bases lying between them. The germline gives CDR1 SGHAT, CDR2 FQNNGV. The CDR3 runs to 15 residues. The CDR3 spells CASSPDTNRYYGYTF. The CDR3 DNA sequence: TGTGCCAGCAGCCCGGACACGAACCGGTACTATGGCTACACCTTC.

This clone was recorded once. V usage is TRBV30 and J usage is TRBJ2-7; possibly TRBD1 for D (5 bases). The ends were cut back, 7 bases at V and 3 bases at J, with 19 bases in the middle. Germline V gives CDR1 GTSNPN, CDR2 SVGIG (reference sequence). The CDR3 runs 14 residues. CDR3: CALSAQGRNYEQYF. CDR3 nucleotide sequence: TGTGCCTTGTCCGCCCAGGGAAGAAACTACGAGCAGTACTTC.

For this clone: Other DNA sequences in the sample encode the same CDR3. The V and J genes are TRBV28 and TRBJ2-5, with 12 nucleotides matching TRBD2. This CDR3 is 14 amino acids long. Germline CDR1 and CDR2: MDHEN and SYDVKM. Losses at the gene ends were 6 bases for V and 5 bases for J; bases not matched to a gene: 4. In DNA form, the CDR3 reads TGTGCCAGCAGCCTAGCGGGAGGGCGGGAGACCCAGTACTTC. Its translation is CASSLAGGRETQYF.

The J gene is TRBJ2-7, the V gene TRBV5-4, with TRBD1 matching 12 bases. Germline CDR1 and CDR2: SGHNT and YYREEE (reference sequence). This CDR3 contains 15 residues. The V gene end was trimmed by 0 bases and the J gene end by 5 bases; junction bases not matched to a gene: 3. The CDR3 DNA reads as TGTGCCAGCAGCTTGGTGGGACAGGGGGCTAACGAGCAGTACTTC. Residues: CASSLVGQGANEQYF.

The chain couples TRBV9 to TRBJ2-2, with 9 bases fitting TRBD2. Losses at the gene ends were 1 base for V and 7 bases for J; bases not matched to a gene: 5. The CDR3 spans 15 residues. The germline V gene has CDR1 SGDLS and CDR2 YYNGEE. CDR3 loop: CASSVRREGIGELFF. The CDR3 DNA is TGTGCCAGCAGCGTACGGCGGGAGGGGATCGGGGAGCTGTTTTTT.

Of note for this clone: The same CDR3 can be traced to other DNA sequences in this sample. J is TRBJ2-7 and V is TRBV29-1, with TRBD2 matching 10 bases. Per the germline V gene, CDR1 is SQVTM and CDR2 is ANQGSEA. The CDR3 runs to 12 residues. Losses at the gene ends were 6 bases for V and 6 bases for J; bases not matched to a gene: 5. The CDR3 coding sequence is TGCAGCGTCCTAGCGGGAGTTTCCGAGCAGTACTTC. Translated, it gives CSVLAGVSEQYF.

V usage is TRBV16 and J usage is TRBJ2-4, with D uncertain. Trimming took 4 bases from V and 0 from J, leaving 10 bases between them. Germline-derived CDR1 and CDR2 are KGHSY and FQNENV. The CDR3 runs 15 residues. DNA for the CDR3: TGTGCCAGCAGCCCCTGGGAAATAGCCAAAAACATTCAGTACTTC. Its protein is CASSPWEIAKNIQYF. Together with reference TRBV16 and TRBJ2-4, the CDR3 gives the full variable domain: GEEVAQTPKHLVRGEGQKAKLYCAPIKGHSYVFWYQQVLKNEFKFLISFQNENVFDETGMPKERFSAKCLPNSPCSLEIQATKLEDSAVYFCASSPWEIAKNIQYFGAGTRLSVL.

As regards this clone: Other DNA sequences in the sample encode the same CDR3. The chain couples TRBV4-3 to TRBJ2-1; unclear D gene. Germline-derived CDR1 and CDR2 are LGHNA and YSLEER. The V end was cut by 0 bases, the J end by 6 bases, with 6 bases between. The CDR3 contains 13 residues. CDR3 nucleotides: TGCGCCAGCAGCCAAGATGGGTTCAATGAGCAGTTCTTC. It encodes CASSQDGFNEQFF.

Details on this clone: This same CDR3 is encoded by further DNA sequences in the sample. The chain uses TRBV5-4 and TRBJ2-5; TRBD1 matches 8 bases. Germline values: CDR1 SGHNT, CDR2 YYREEE (reference sequence). This CDR3 comprises 13 residues. Trimming at V came to 1 base and at J to 5 bases, leaving 1 base not matched to a gene. The CDR3 region has the DNA TGTGCCAGCAGCTTGACAGGGGGGGAGACCCAGTACTTC. It translates to CASSLTGGETQYF.

The chain combines TRBV10-3 with TRBJ1-2; D remains unclear. CDR3 length equals 13 residues. Trimming cost V 6 bases and J 5 bases, with 13 bases left between them. CDR1 ENHRY and CDR2 SYGVKD come from the germline V gene. The CDR3 region has the DNA TGTGCCATCAGGGACTCGGGATTTTATGGCTACACCTTC. Protein sequence: CAIRDSGFYGYTF.

The chain recombines TRBV9 with TRBJ1-1; possible D gene TRBD1, 6 bases. The CDR3 has 14 amino acids. CDR1 SGDLS and CDR2 YYNGEE come from the germline V gene. V was pared by 3 bases and J by 5 bases, with 14 bases between. The CDR3 is CASSADRLGTEAFF. In DNA form, the CDR3 reads TGTGCCAGCAGCGCAGACAGGCTGGGAACTGAAGCTTTCTTT.

This chain links TRBV5-6 with TRBJ2-7; 7 bases are shared with TRBD1. The CDR3 has 14 amino acids. Trimming at V came to 5 bases and at J to 4 bases, leaving 9 bases not matched to a gene. Germline-derived CDR1 and CDR2 are SGHDT and YYEEEE. The CDR3 DNA sequence: TGTGCCAGCAGGACTAACAGGGGACGGTACGAGCAGTACTTC. Amino acid sequence: CASRTNRGRYEQYF.

This rearrangement joins TRBV10-3 to TRBJ2-5; no clear D. V was pared by 2 bases and J by 1 base, with 5 bases between. This CDR3 has 13 residues. Germline CDR1 reads ENHRY; CDR2 reads SYGVKD. This chain's CDR3 is CAISEIGQETQYF. The CDR3 DNA follows: TGTGCCATCAGTGAGATCGGCCAAGAGACCCAGTACTTC.

V gene TRBV29-1 combines with J gene TRBJ2-3, with 7 bases matching TRBD2. Germline CDR1 SQVTM, CDR2 ANQGSEA. The CDR3 is 14 residues long. V lost 4 bases, J lost 0 bases, and 4 bases stayed unmatched. The CDR3 region is CSVASGHSTDTQYF. The CDR3 region has the DNA TGCAGCGTTGCTAGCGGACATAGCACAGATACGCAGTATTTT.

The chain carries TRBV5-1 and TRBJ1-2, with D perhaps TRBD1 (6 bases). V lost 0 bases and J lost 0, with 9 bases in between. Germline V CDR1 and CDR2: SGHRS, YFSETQ. There are 15 residues in the CDR3. Written as DNA, the CDR3 is TGCGCCAGCAGCTTGGAACAGGGTCCTAACTATGGCTACACCTTC. Protein product: CASSLEQGPNYGYTF.

This chain links TRBV27 with TRBJ2-6, with 9 bases matching TRBD1. Germline loops: CDR1 MNHEY, CDR2 SMNVEV (reference sequence). Trimming at V came to 1 base and at J to 3 bases, leaving 4 bases not matched to a gene. The CDR3 consists of 17 residues. The CDR3 DNA is TGTGCCAGCAGTTTATTGGGGACAGGGTTTGGGGCCAACGTCCTGACTTTC. It is translated as CASSLLGTGFGANVLTF.